This record covers a single T cell receptor (beta chain). Its antigen remains unidentified. Within one base of it there is no much larger clone, and no base qualities were kept. Instrument used: Illumina MiSeq. TCRdb reworked the public reads: Q25 trimming with fastp, MiXCR clone assembly, productive beta chains retained. CDR3 protein duplicates are merged, each entry listing the most common genes and DNA. The sample data list over 55,000 distinct CDR3 sequences, and almost 50% of these were observed just once. About 2% of the sample goes to the ten largest clones. This record comes from a study of type 1 regulatory T cells (dated by TCRdb to the early 2020s). General notes on the study: The study characterized an in vitro protocol that generated a Tr1-enriched, alloantigen-specific CD4 T cell product named T-allo10. Patients with hematological malignancies who were receiving allogeneic hematopoietic stem cell transplantation were the group in which T-allo10 was being clinically evaluated. Summary of the overall study and its limitations: Tr1 cells showed a more restricted TCR repertoire than non-Tr1 cells, which the study interpreted as alloantigen-induced clonal expansion.

The sequencing input was cultured non-Tr1 T cells, either the whole culture or a sorted T cell fraction (not recorded which). According to the study, the label for this sample's cell subset or site signals: non-Tr1 population from the T-allo10 product. This TCR was recovered from a human donor in good health.

The sequenced DNA: TGTGCCAGCAGCTCTCCGACAGGGCCTTACGAGCAGTACTTC. Its product reads: CASSSPTGPYEQYF. The chain is made from TRBV7-2 and TRBJ2-7; 7 bases in the middle match TRBD1. CDR1 SGHTA and CDR2 FQGNSA were looked up in the germline V gene. After removal of 4 bases from V and 4 bases from J, the junction retains 7 bases not matched to a gene. Including the terminal cysteine and phenylalanine, the CDR3 comprises 14 residues. Just the 42-base CDR3 DNA is kept, in frame starting at base 1. The full variable domain, completed from the reference TRBV7-2 and TRBJ2-7 proteins outside the CDR3, reads GAGVSQSPSNKVTEKGKDVELRCDPISGHTALYWYRQSLGQGLEFLIYFQGNSAPDKSGLPSDRFSAERTGGSVSTLTIQRTQQEDSAVYLCASSSPTGPYEQYFGPGTRLTVT.